This T cell receptor (beta chain) was captured by sequencing in a study of blood T cell repertoires in COVID-19. At the level of the study: Whether acute or convalescent, the COVID-19 samples came from the United States, Italy and Spain. From T cells, B-cell-depleted T cells, or PBMCs came the material, which was cDNA or gDNA.

CDR1 is SGDLS, CDR2 YYNGEE, per germline. This CDR3 has 15 amino acids. The junction had 9 bases not matched to a gene; V was cut back by 4 bases and J by 4 bases. Authors' methods: By means of reference gene primer amplification, nucleated cell counts were estimated. TCRdb's table, derived via immunoSEQ multiplex PCR, lists solely in-frame clones and lacks some. That table furnishes V, J and clone size, whereas the DNA furnished D and trimming. The profile shows 150,000 to 200,000 clones, roughly four fifths of them singletons. The chain employs TRBV9 and TRBJ1-2; 8 positions match TRBD1. This receptor was obtained from a human donor in a cohort sampled during active COVID-19. Sequenced sample: peripheral blood. The CDR3: CASSTPGQETYGYTF. DNA of the CDR3: TGTGCCAGCAGCACCCCGGGACAGGAAACCTATGGCTACACCTTC.